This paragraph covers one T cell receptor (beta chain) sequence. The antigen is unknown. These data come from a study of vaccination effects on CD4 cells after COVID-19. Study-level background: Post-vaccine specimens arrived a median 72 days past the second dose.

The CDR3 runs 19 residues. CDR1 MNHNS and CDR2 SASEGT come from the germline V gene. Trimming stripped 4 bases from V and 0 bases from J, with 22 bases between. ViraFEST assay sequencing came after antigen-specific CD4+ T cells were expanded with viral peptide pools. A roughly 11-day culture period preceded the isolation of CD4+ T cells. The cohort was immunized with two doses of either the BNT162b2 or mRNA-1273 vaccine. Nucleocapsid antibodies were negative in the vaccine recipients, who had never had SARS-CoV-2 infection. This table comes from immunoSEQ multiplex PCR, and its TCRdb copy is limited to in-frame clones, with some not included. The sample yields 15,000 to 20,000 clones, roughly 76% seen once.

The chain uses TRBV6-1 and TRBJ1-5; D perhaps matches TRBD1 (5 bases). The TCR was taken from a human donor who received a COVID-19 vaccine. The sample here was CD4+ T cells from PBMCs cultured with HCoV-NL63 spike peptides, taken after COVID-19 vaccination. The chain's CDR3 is CASSAPHRKGPYSNQPQHF. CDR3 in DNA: TGTGCCAGCAGTGCCCCACACAGGAAAGGGCCGTATAGCAATCAGCCCCAGCATTTT.